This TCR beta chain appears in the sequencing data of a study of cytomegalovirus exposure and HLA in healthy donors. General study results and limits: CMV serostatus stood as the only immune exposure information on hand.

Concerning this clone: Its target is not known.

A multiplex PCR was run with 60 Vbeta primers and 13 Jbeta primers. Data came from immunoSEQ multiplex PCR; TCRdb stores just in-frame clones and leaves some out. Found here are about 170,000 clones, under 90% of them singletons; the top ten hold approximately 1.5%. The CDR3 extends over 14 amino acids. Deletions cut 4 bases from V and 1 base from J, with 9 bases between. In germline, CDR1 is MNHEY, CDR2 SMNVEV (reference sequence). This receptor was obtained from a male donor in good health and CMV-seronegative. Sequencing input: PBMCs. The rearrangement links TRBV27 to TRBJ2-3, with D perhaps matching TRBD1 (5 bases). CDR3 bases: TGTGCCAGCAGTTCAGGGCTTGGCACAGATACGCAGTATTTT. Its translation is CASSSGLGTDTQYF.